The rows below give T cell receptor beta chains drawn from one sample of a study of T-cell memory formation after mild COVID-19. TCRdb re-called the 5' RACE reads through MiXCR, storing one row per CDR3 protein. The sample lists fewer than 400,000 distinct CDR3 sequences; roughly 13% were seen once. The sample was PBMCs or a T cell subset sorted from them (not recorded which). These receptors all come from a man between 18 and 35 years old who had mild COVID-19 (a few samples of this study predate the infection). Cell type and time point are not known. Each CDR3 is given with its conserved first and last residue. A D gene is named only where the DNA matches it firmly. Only part of the rows carry a size: once, few, many, or a class if the clone is expanded.

V: TRBV20-1
size: many
D: -
J: TRBJ1-1
CDR3: CSARGGRRGSEAFF
DNA: TGCAGTGCTAGAGGTGGACGGCGGGGAAGTGAAGCTTTCTTT

V: TRBV12-3/TRBV12-4
size: -
D: TRBD2
J: TRBJ2-3
CDR3: CASSFGLAGATDTQYF
DNA: TGTGCCAGCAGTTTCGGACTAGCGGGGGCCACAGATACGCAGTATTTT

V: TRBV29-1
size: -
D: -
J: TRBJ1-1
CDR3: CSGVPQGGTEAFF
DNA: TGCAGCGGGGTTCCACAGGGTGGTACTGAAGCTTTCTTT

V: TRBV7-2
size: many
D: TRBD2
J: TRBJ2-4
CDR3: CASSLVGLAAKNIQYF
DNA: TGTGCCAGCAGCTTAGTCGGACTAGCAGCCAAAAACATTCAGTACTTC

V: TRBV4-3
size: -
D: -
J: TRBJ2-1
CDR3: CASSQDWQGGNEQFF
DNA: TGCGCCAGCAGCCAAGATTGGCAGGGGGGCAATGAGCAGTTCTTC

V: TRBV28
size: few
D: TRBD1
J: TRBJ2-2
CDR3: CASLQGLVGELFF
DNA: TGTGCCAGCCTACAGGGGTTGGTCGGGGAGCTGTTTTTT

V: TRBV7-9
size: few
D: -
J: TRBJ1-2
CDR3: CASSWADRSDGYTF
DNA: TGTGCCAGCAGCTGGGCCGACAGGTCTGATGGCTACACCTTC

V: TRBV12-3/TRBV12-4
size: -
D: -
J: TRBJ2-1
CDR3: CASSSDGRSYNEQFF
DNA: TGTGCCAGCAGCTCTGACGGGCGCTCCTACAATGAGCAGTTCTTC

V: TRBV18
size: -
D: -
J: TRBJ2-4
CDR3: CASSNDRAKNIQYF
DNA: TGTGCCAGCTCAAATGACAGAGCCAAAAACATTCAGTACTTC

V: TRBV2
size: -
D: TRBD1
J: TRBJ1-5
CDR3: CASSGDRRGQPQHF
DNA: TGTGCCAGCAGTGGGGACAGGCGGGGACAGCCCCAGCATTTT

V: TRBV20-1
size: -
D: -
J: TRBJ1-1
CDR3: CSAHRGSANTEAFF
DNA: TGCAGTGCCCACCGGGGGTCAGCGAACACTGAAGCTTTCTTT

V: TRBV5-6
size: -
D: -
J: TRBJ2-3
CDR3: CASSYSRGFSTDTQYF
DNA: TGTGCCAGCAGCTATAGTAGGGGATTTAGCACAGATACGCAGTATTTT

V: TRBV4-3
size: few
D: -
J: TRBJ1-6
CDR3: CASSQGSGIYNSPLHF
DNA: TGCGCCAGCAGCCAAGGGTCAGGAATCTATAATTCACCCCTCCACTTT

V: TRBV7-9
size: -
D: -
J: TRBJ1-1
CDR3: CASSRQGGSTEAFF
DNA: TGTGCCAGCAGCCGCCAGGGAGGAAGCACTGAAGCTTTCTTT

V: TRBV5-5
size: many
D: -
J: TRBJ1-2
CDR3: CASSLVWTSYGYTF
DNA: TGTGCCAGCAGCTTAGTTTGGACGAGCTATGGCTACACCTTC